These 23 T cell receptor beta chains came from one sample sequenced in a study of cytomegalovirus exposure and HLA in healthy donors. It was with 60 Vbeta and 13 Jbeta primers that the PCR ran. The data were produced by immunoSEQ multiplex PCR, yet TCRdb's version contains in-frame clones alone and is incomplete. Here the sample spans about 98,000 clones, around 75% being singletons. Sequencing was carried out using PBMCs. The receptors derive from a man aged 18 to 35 in good health and CMV-seropositive.

This chain connects TRBV27 to TRBJ1-4; 10 bases agree with TRBD1. The germline gives CDR1 MNHEY, CDR2 SMNVEV (reference sequence). Losses at the gene ends were 8 bases for V and 8 bases for J; bases not matched to a gene: 5. CDR3 length equals 13 residues. The CDR3 DNA is TGTGCCAGCCGACAGGGGGCCGGCGAAAAACTGTTTTTT. Translation gives CASRQGAGEKLFF.

V usage is TRBV30 and J usage is TRBJ1-1, with TRBD1 identical over 12 bases. J was trimmed by 5 bases and V by 4 bases; bases with no gene match: 8. Per the germline V gene, CDR1 is GTSNPN and CDR2 is SVGIG (reference sequence). CDR3 length: 15 residues. The CDR3: CAWNTGTGGRTEAFF. The CDR3 DNA sequence: TGTGCCTGGAACACTGGGACAGGGGGCAGGACTGAAGCTTTCTTT.

The gene calls are TRBV7-8 and TRBJ2-6, with D maybe TRBD2 (7 bases). Trimming took 0 bases from V and 1 from J, leaving 10 bases between them. This CDR3 contains 17 residues. Germline CDR1 and CDR2: SGHVS and FQNEAQ. DNA of the CDR3: TGTGCCAGCAGCTTAGCCAGGGGAGGGTCTGGGGCCAACGTCCTGACTTTC. The encoded protein is CASSLARGGSGANVLTF.

J is TRBJ2-1 and V is TRBV6-5, with no clear D. Trimming took 0 bases from V and 4 from J, leaving 4 bases between them. In germline, CDR1 is MNHEY, CDR2 SVGAGI. The length of the CDR3 is 13 residues. CDR3 in amino acids: CASSYSHYNEQFF. CDR3 nucleotide sequence: TGTGCCAGCAGTTACTCTCATTACAATGAGCAGTTCTTC.

The chain employs TRBV7-6 and TRBJ2-5; 11 bases agree with TRBD2. This CDR3 region has 16 residues. J gave up 4 bases and V 5 bases, and 9 bases lay outside the gene matches. Looked up from germline, CDR1 is SGHVS and CDR2 is FNYEAQ. The CDR3 sequence: CASSEGLAVPGETQYF. CDR3 in DNA: TGTGCCAGCAGCGAGGGACTAGCGGTACCGGGAGAGACCCAGTACTTC.

In this sample, this clone turned up once. The CDR3 is CASSFAGLAVDTQYF. The CDR3 nucleotides read TGTGCCAGCTCCTTTGCGGGACTAGCAGTTGATACGCAGTATTTT. The chain carries TRBV9 and TRBJ2-3, with 9 bases aligning to TRBD2. The CDR3 sequence is 15 residues long. The V gene's germline CDR1 is SGDLS and CDR2 YYNGEE. V lost 7 bases, J lost 6 bases, and 12 bases stayed unmatched.

The CDR3 region has the DNA TGTGCCAGCAGCGTACTCGCGGGGGGCGGAGAGACCCAGTACTTC. It translates to CASSVLAGGGETQYF. This sequence joins TRBV9 and TRBJ2-5; 8 bases map to TRBD2. This CDR3 spans 15 amino acids. CDR1 SGDLS and CDR2 YYNGEE come from the germline V gene. Trimming removed 1 base from V and 4 bases from J; junction bases left unmatched: 6.

This clone was detected only once. V usage is TRBV10-2 and J usage is TRBJ2-5; 9 bases align to TRBD1. V gave up 2 bases and J gave up 0 bases; unmatched junction bases: 7. The V gene's germline CDR1 is WSHSY and CDR2 SAAADI. The CDR3 is 17 residues long. CDR3 protein: CASSEKAQGAYQETQYF. CDR3 bases: TGCGCCAGCAGTGAGAAAGCACAGGGGGCTTACCAAGAGACCCAGTACTTC.

The chain has TRBV9 and TRBJ2-1, with a tentative D call TRBD2 (5 bases). V lost 3 bases and J 7 bases, leaving 20 bases between the germline ends. Germline assignment: CDR1 SGDLS and CDR2 YYNGEE. The length of the CDR3 is 16 residues. CDR3 in DNA: TGTGCCAGCAGCGCAGGCGGGTGGAGTCCTCGGAATGAGCAGTTCTTC. The encoded protein is CASSAGGWSPRNEQFF. The complete variable domain, with remaining parts taken from reference TRBV9 and TRBJ2-1, reads DSGVTQTPKHLITATGQRVTLRCSPRSGDLSVYWYQQSLDQGLQFLIQYYNGEERAKGNILERFSAQQFPDLHSELNLSSLELGDSALYFCASSAGGWSPRNEQFFGPGTRLTVL.

Regarding this clone: The sample has other DNA sequences that encode this CDR3 too. The rearrangement uses TRBV30 and TRBJ1-6; TRBD1 matches 10 bases. Losses at the gene ends were 4 bases for V and 1 base for J; bases not matched to a gene: 10. The CDR3 is 18 amino acids. CDR1 and CDR2 from the germline V gene are GTSNPN and SVGIG (reference sequence). The CDR3 protein is CAWTRGQGKGSYNSPLHF. Here the CDR3 DNA reads TGTGCCTGGACGCGGGGACAGGGGAAAGGTTCCTATAATTCACCCCTCCACTTT.

The J gene is TRBJ2-2, the V gene TRBV7-6; TRBD2 is a possible D gene (5 bases). The CDR3 extends over 15 amino acids. V lost 1 base, J lost 2 bases, and 8 bases lay in between. Germline V gene sequence: CDR1 SGHVS, CDR2 FNYEAQ. This CDR3 reads CASSLGTENTGELFF. The DNA for the CDR3 is TGTGCCAGCAGCTTAGGGACTGAAAACACCGGGGAGCTGTTTTTT.

The chain links TRBV9 to TRBJ1-1; D may be TRBD1 (6 bases). CDR1 and CDR2 (germline): SGDLS, YYNGEE. The CDR3 totals 14 residues. V gave up 4 bases and J gave up 3 bases, with 13 bases separating them. For the CDR3, the DNA is TGTGCCAGCAGCTCAGGGGTTGGAGACACTGAAGCTTTCTTT. Protein product: CASSSGVGDTEAFF.

The chain recombines TRBV5-4 with TRBJ2-2; D is ambiguous. V shed 4 bases and J shed 7 bases, with 17 bases lying between them. The germline CDR1 and CDR2 sequences are SGHNT and YYREEE (reference sequence). The CDR3 loop spans 15 amino acids. This CDR3 reads CASSLTLLGFGELFF. CDR3 in DNA: TGTGCCAGCAGCCTGACCTTGTTGGGCTTCGGGGAGCTGTTTTTT.

This rearrangement joins TRBV12-5 to TRBJ1-1, with D possibly TRBD1 on 6 matching bases. Germline V gene lookup returns CDR1 LGHNT and CDR2 FRNRAP. Trimming removed 6 bases from V and 3 bases from J, with 11 bases in between. CDR3 size: 13 residues. For the CDR3, the DNA is TGTGCTAGTGGCAAAGACAGGTACACTGAAGCTTTCTTT. Translating gives CASGKDRYTEAFF.

The J gene is TRBJ1-1, the V gene TRBV6-1, with TRBD1 matching 7 bases. This CDR3 spans 13 amino acids. Germline trimming cut 6 bases from V and 5 bases from J; bases unmatched to any gene: 6. Germline V lookup: CDR1 MNHNS, CDR2 SASEGT. The DNA for the CDR3 is TGTGCCAGCAGCAACAGGGGAGTGACTGAAGCTTTCTTT. It yields the protein CASSNRGVTEAFF.

V gene TRBV10-3 combines with J gene TRBJ2-7; 10 bases agree with TRBD1. This CDR3 has 14 residues. From germline, CDR1 is ENHRY and CDR2 SYGVKD. The junction had 11 bases not matched to a gene; V was cut back by 10 bases and J by 5 bases. The DNA of the CDR3 is TGTGCCACCTTAGACAGGGGGCGAAGCCACGAGCAGTACTTC. Its translation is CATLDRGRSHEQYF.

The rearrangement uses TRBV19 and TRBJ1-5; no definite D call. The CDR3 contains 14 residues. Trimming pared 3 bases from V and 11 bases from J, leaving 17 bases between. Germline V gene sequence: CDR1 LNHDA, CDR2 SQIVND (reference sequence). The CDR3 sequence is CASSIERPELSQHF. CDR3 nucleotide sequence: TGTGCCAGTAGTATCGAGAGGCCGGAGTTGTCCCAGCATTTT.

This chain links TRBV28 with TRBJ2-7, with 9 bases matching TRBD2. CDR3 size: 14 residues. The germline gives CDR1 MDHEN, CDR2 SYDVKM. Trimming removed 7 bases from V and 1 base from J; junction bases left unmatched: 5. This CDR3 reads CASISGGESYEQYF. The CDR3 nucleotides read TGTGCCAGCATTAGCGGGGGAGAATCCTACGAGCAGTACTTC.

The chain combines TRBV5-4 with TRBJ2-7; 8 bases are shared with TRBD1. The CDR3 covers 16 residues. Germline values: CDR1 SGHNT, CDR2 YYREEE (reference sequence). Unmatched junction bases numbered 11, after V lost 4 bases and J lost 2 bases. CDR3 in DNA: TGTGCCAGCAGCCCCTCCACCCAACAGGGGGCCTACGAGCAGTACTTC. Translated: CASSPSTQQGAYEQYF.

The V gene is TRBV4-2, the J gene TRBJ2-1; D is unresolved. Germline CDR1 and CDR2: LGHNA and YNFKEQ. This CDR3 has 17 residues. Deletions cut 0 bases from V and 7 bases from J, with 19 bases between. The CDR3 loop reads CASSQDRPAVGRNEQFF. CDR3 nucleotides: TGTGCCAGCAGCCAAGATCGGCCGGCGGTCGGTAGGAATGAGCAGTTCTTC.

This rearrangement joins TRBV9 to TRBJ2-1, with 10 bases identical to TRBD2. This CDR3 spans 17 amino acids. With V trimmed by 0 bases and J by 7 bases, 10 bases remained unmatched. The germline V gene has CDR1 SGDLS and CDR2 YYNGEE. CDR3 region: CASSVDPSGGAQNEQFF. CDR3 DNA sequence: TGTGCCAGCAGCGTAGATCCGAGCGGGGGGGCCCAGAATGAGCAGTTCTTC.

V gene TRBV5-1 combines with J gene TRBJ1-2; 8 positions match TRBD1. Losses at the gene ends were 5 bases for V and 8 bases for J; bases not matched to a gene: 14. Germline V gives CDR1 SGHRS, CDR2 YFSETQ. The CDR3 spans 15 residues. Written as DNA, the CDR3 is TGCGCCAGCAGTCAAGGGCACAGGGGGTTGGTAGGCTACACCTTC. Amino acid sequence: CASSQGHRGLVGYTF. The whole variable domain, remainder taken from reference TRBV5-1 and TRBJ1-2, is KAGVTQTPRYLIKTRGQQVTLSCSPISGHRSVSWYQQTPGQGLQFLFEYFSETQRNKGNFPGRFSGRQFSNSRSEMNVSTLELGDSALYLCASSQGHRGLVGYTFGSGTRLTVV.

The CDR3 protein is CASSVGGGGYTF. The DNA for the CDR3 is TGTGCCAGCAGCGTAGGCGGGGGTGGCTACACCTTC. The V and J genes are TRBV9 and TRBJ1-2; tentatively, D is TRBD1 (5 bases). CDR3 length: 12 amino acids. Germline V CDR1 and CDR2: SGDLS, YYNGEE. Trimming removed 0 bases from V and 7 bases from J, with 7 bases in between.